The 3 T cell receptor beta chains listed next were all sequenced from one sample in a study of cytomegalovirus exposure and HLA in healthy donors. The PCR contained 60 Vbeta and 13 Jbeta primers. Sequenced by immunoSEQ multiplex PCR; TCRdb stores in-frame clones only, minus some. The table lists some 140,000 clones, about four fifths of them singletons. The specimen sequenced was PBMCs. These receptors were taken from a middle-aged woman in good health and CMV-seronegative.

The rearrangement joins TRBV7-9 to TRBJ1-6; the match to TRBD1 covers 8 bases. CDR1 SEHNR and CDR2 FQNEAQ come from the germline V gene (reference sequence). V was clipped by 10 bases and J by 4 bases; unmatched bases: 3. This CDR3 has 13 residues. The DNA for the CDR3 is TGTGCCACCAGGGGGCCATATAATTCACCCCTCCACTTT. Amino acid sequence: CATRGPYNSPLHF.

Only one count was recorded for this clone. V is TRBV10-1 and J is TRBJ2-7; TRBD1 agrees at 7 bases. With 4 bases clipped from V and 1 base from J, the junction kept 7 bases outside the gene matches. Germline-derived CDR1 and CDR2 are WNHNN and SYGVQD (reference sequence). The CDR3 runs to 15 residues. CDR3 coding DNA: TGCGCCAGCAGTGTCCCGGGACAGCCGTCCTACGAGCAGTACTTC. Translated, it gives CASSVPGQPSYEQYF.

This clone appeared once. The chain joins TRBV27 to TRBJ1-3; no clear D. Germline V CDR1 and CDR2: MNHEY, SMNVEV (reference sequence). The CDR3 spans 14 residues. The V end was cut by 6 bases, the J end by 1 base, with 10 bases between. Here the CDR3 DNA reads TGTGCCAGCAGCACATCTCGTTCTGGAAACACCATATATTTT. As protein: CASSTSRSGNTIYF.